One and the same sample provided the 20 T cell receptor beta chains below, sequenced in a study of T cell clonotyping in hematopoietic cell transplantation. Produced via immunoSEQ multiplex PCR; TCRdb's table is partial and in-frame only. The sample holds almost 20,000 clones, more than 60% seen once. The specimen was peripheral blood mononuclear cells. The receptors come from a man aged 55-75 years in good health. Some clones in this sample may be carry-over from other donors' samples.

The V and J genes are TRBV29-1 and TRBJ1-1; D might be TRBD1 (6 bases). The CDR3 contains 14 residues. V shed 7 bases and J shed 1 base, with 16 bases lying between them. Looked up from germline, CDR1 is SQVTM and CDR2 is ANQGSEA. For the CDR3, the DNA is TGCAGCGCCTGGCGGGGGCAGACGAACACTGAAGCTTTCTTT. This gives the protein CSAWRGQTNTEAFF. The full variable domain, rest sourced from reference TRBV29-1 and TRBJ1-1, is SAVISQKPSRDICQRGTSLTIQCQVDSQVTMMFWYRQQPGQSLTLIATANQGSEATYESGFVIDKFPISRPNLTFSTLTVSNMSPEDSSIYLCSAWRGQTNTEAFFGQGTRLTVV.

The genes are TRBV7-3 and TRBJ2-3; TRBD2 matches 12 bases. The length of the CDR3 is 15 residues. V lost 6 bases and J lost 3; bases outside the gene matches: 4. The germline CDR1 and CDR2 sequences are SGHTA and FQGTGA. The DNA of the CDR3 is TGTGCCAGCAGACTCACTAGCGGGGGGACAGATACGCAGTATTTT. It is translated as CASRLTSGGTDTQYF.

This rearrangement joins TRBV6-1 to TRBJ2-7; D gene uncertain. CDR1 is MNHNS, CDR2 SASEGT, per germline. The CDR3 has 15 residues. V was trimmed by 2 bases and J by 2 bases, leaving 13 bases between them. The CDR3 loop is CASSEIGRPPYEQYF. The CDR3 DNA reads as TGTGCCAGCAGTGAAATTGGCAGGCCCCCCTACGAGCAGTACTTC.

CDR3 region: CASSTRPGTGAVSYEQYF. Here the CDR3 DNA reads TGTGCCAGCAGCACTCGTCCCGGGACAGGGGCAGTTTCCTACGAGCAGTACTTC. This sequence joins TRBV9 and TRBJ2-7; 10 positions match TRBD1. This CDR3 has 18 amino acids. V shed 4 bases and J 1 base; nucleotides not matched to a gene: 14. Germline V CDR1 and CDR2: SGDLS, YYNGEE. Full variable domain (missing parts from reference TRBV9 and TRBJ2-7): DSGVTQTPKHLITATGQRVTLRCSPRSGDLSVYWYQQSLDQGLQFLIQYYNGEERAKGNILERFSAQQFPDLHSELNLSSLELGDSALYFCASSTRPGTGAVSYEQYFGPGTRLTVT.

The V and J genes are TRBV4-2 and TRBJ2-5; TRBD2 agrees at 13 bases. The V gene's germline CDR1 is LGHNA and CDR2 YNFKEQ. This CDR3 has 20 residues. With V trimmed by 0 bases and J by 5 bases, 15 bases remained unmatched. The CDR3 sequence: CASSQEVTSGGAAAGETQYF. CDR3 sequence (DNA): TGTGCCAGCAGCCAAGAAGTTACTAGCGGGGGGGCAGCAGCTGGTGAGACCCAGTACTTC.

The chain recombines TRBV5-6 with TRBJ1-2; D unresolved. This CDR3 comprises 13 residues. CDR1 is SGHDT, CDR2 YYEEEE, per germline. Trimming took off 4 bases at V and 4 bases at J, with 11 bases between the two ends. DNA for the CDR3: TGTGCCAGCAGCCCTAGCGATCGCTATGGCTACACCTTC. Protein product: CASSPSDRYGYTF.

The chain combines TRBV30 with TRBJ1-5, with 9 bases identical to TRBD1. J lost 4 bases, V lost 2 bases, and 6 bases had no gene match. The germline gives CDR1 GTSNPN, CDR2 SVGIG (reference sequence). CDR3 length: 15 amino acids. The DNA for the CDR3 is TGTGCCTGGAGTAACGTGGGACAGGGTAATCAGCCCCAGCATTTT. Its protein is CAWSNVGQGNQPQHF. The whole variable domain, remainder taken from reference TRBV30 and TRBJ1-5, is SQTIHQWPATLVQPVGSPLSLECTVEGTSNPNLYWYRQAAGRGLQLLFYSVGIGQISSEVPQNLSASRPQDRQFILSSKKLLLSDSGFYLCAWSNVGQGNQPQHFGDGTRLSIL.

The chain uses TRBV7-2 and TRBJ1-2; possible D gene TRBD1, 6 bases. CDR3 size: 13 residues. V was trimmed by 4 bases and J by 2 bases, leaving 8 bases between them. CDR1 SGHTA and CDR2 FQGNSA come from the germline V gene. Here the CDR3 DNA reads TGTGCCAGCAGCTCCGGGACAAACTATGGCTACACCTTC. It yields the protein CASSSGTNYGYTF.

V gene TRBV7-2 combines with J gene TRBJ1-5; D is undetermined. There are 12 residues in the CDR3. Per germline, CDR1 SGHTA and CDR2 FQGNSA. Trimming shortened V by 0 bases and J by 9 bases, and 6 bases separated the two germline ends. CDR3 amino acids: CASSLATMPQHF. The DNA of the CDR3 is TGTGCCAGCAGCTTAGCGACTATGCCCCAGCATTTT.

The chain couples TRBV4-1 to TRBJ1-5; TRBD1 might be the D (5 bases). V lost 1 base, J lost 0 bases, and 7 bases lay in between. The germline gives CDR1 MGHRA, CDR2 YSYEKL. This CDR3 contains 15 residues. CDR3 amino acids: CASSQAGFSNQPQHF. The CDR3, as DNA: TGCGCCAGCAGCCAAGCAGGGTTTAGCAATCAGCCCCAGCATTTT.

The chain combines TRBV5-4 with TRBJ2-1; possibly TRBD2 for D (6 bases). The CDR3 totals 13 residues. Trimming shortened V by 0 bases and J by 11 bases, and 12 bases separated the two germline ends. Germline loops: CDR1 SGHNT, CDR2 YYREEE (reference sequence). DNA of the CDR3: TGTGCCAGCAGCTTGGTGGGTCGGGAGAAGCAGTTCTTC. This sequence encodes CASSLVGREKQFF.

The chain employs TRBV6-5 and TRBJ1-4; the match to TRBD1 covers 10 bases. Germline assignment: CDR1 MNHEY and CDR2 SVGAGI. The junction had 3 bases not matched to a gene; V was cut back by 0 bases and J by 8 bases. The CDR3 has 15 residues. The CDR3 loop is CASSYSGTGEEKLFF. Written as DNA, the CDR3 is TGTGCCAGCAGTTACTCCGGGACAGGGGAGGAAAAACTGTTTTTT.

The chain joins TRBV5-1 to TRBJ1-1, with 10 bases lining up with TRBD1. This CDR3 contains 17 residues. CDR1 is SGHRS and CDR2 is YFSETQ in the germline V gene. V shed 0 bases, J shed 0 bases, and the junction held 5 bases outside the gene matches. CDR3 nucleotides: TGCGCCAGCAGCTTGGGACAGGGGGCCGGGATGAACACTGAAGCTTTCTTT. Its protein product is CASSLGQGAGMNTEAFF.

This clone came up once. The chain couples TRBV4-3 to TRBJ2-3; 9 bases match TRBD2. From germline, CDR1 is LGHNA and CDR2 YSLEER. The CDR3 has 18 residues. The V segment lost 1 base and the J segment 4 bases; nucleotides outside the gene matches: 12. The CDR3 here is CASSQGLAESPPADTQYF. Written as DNA, the CDR3 is TGCGCCAGCAGCCAAGGACTAGCGGAGTCCCCCCCGGCAGATACGCAGTATTTT.

This chain uses TRBV2 with TRBJ1-1; 7 nucleotides align to TRBD1. CDR1 is SNHLY, CDR2 FYNNEI, per germline. V gave up 7 bases and J gave up 1 base; unmatched junction bases: 27. The CDR3 length is 21 residues. As DNA, the CDR3 is TGTGCCAGCAAAAGCTTATTTCAGGTTGGTGGAGGACAGGCACAGAACACTGAAGCTTTCTTT. Its translation is CASKSLFQVGGGQAQNTEAFF.

With respect to this clone: This sample includes further DNA sequences coding for the same CDR3. The V gene is TRBV29-1, the J gene TRBJ2-7, with unresolved D. V was cut by 2 bases and J by 1 base, with 6 bases left in between. CDR1 is SQVTM, CDR2 ANQGSEA, per germline. The CDR3 length is 12 residues. CDR3 DNA sequence: TGCAGCGTTGAATTGGGTTCCTACGAGCAGTACTTC. Encoded protein: CSVELGSYEQYF.

The V gene is TRBV4-1, the J gene TRBJ2-5; D is ambiguous. Germline lookup yields CDR1 MGHRA and CDR2 YSYEKL. V lost 1 base, J lost 0 bases, and 6 bases lay in between. CDR3 size: 14 residues. CDR3 DNA: TGCGCCAGCAGCCAAGCATTGTACCAAGAGACCCAGTACTTC. Its protein is CASSQALYQETQYF.

The V and J genes are TRBV11-2 and TRBJ2-2, with no clear D. Germline CDR1 is SGHAT and CDR2 is FQNNGV. The germline V and J ends were trimmed by 4 bases and 0 bases, with 6 bases remaining between them. The CDR3 spans 14 residues. The CDR3: CASSSGANTGELFF. The CDR3 DNA sequence: TGTGCCAGCAGCTCTGGGGCGAACACCGGGGAGCTGTTTTTT.

V is TRBV10-3 and J is TRBJ1-1, with no clear D. The V gene lost 4 bases and the J gene lost 8 bases, with 11 bases spanning the gap. The CDR3 has 12 residues. CDR1 ENHRY and CDR2 SYGVKD come from the germline V gene. CDR3 sequence: CAISGGGREAFF. The CDR3 DNA reads as TGTGCCATCAGTGGGGGAGGCAGGGAAGCTTTCTTT.

Judged by abundance, this clone is medium-sized. CDR3 sequence reads: CARSLATRRVTGGSYEQYF. In DNA, the CDR3 is TGTGCCAGAAGCTTGGCCACCAGACGGGTAACAGGGGGCTCCTACGAGCAGTACTTC. The gene calls are TRBV5-3 and TRBJ2-7, with 8 bases lining up with TRBD1. TRBV5-3 is filed as an ORF, its function uncertain. J gave up 0 bases and V 0 bases, and 14 bases lay outside the gene matches. This CDR3 contains 19 residues.